Listed here are 23 T cell receptor beta chains from one sample, sequenced in a study of blood T cell repertoires in COVID-19. The data were produced by immunoSEQ multiplex PCR, yet TCRdb's version contains in-frame clones alone and is incomplete. The table includes some 80,000 clones, 84% detected once. The sequencing sample was made of peripheral blood. The receptors stem from a man aged 50 to 59 with acute or convalescent COVID-19.

The rearrangement links TRBV5-1 to TRBJ1-1, with no clear D. Germline V lookup: CDR1 SGHRS, CDR2 YFSETQ. Trimming shortened V by 0 bases and J by 8 bases, and 11 bases separated the two germline ends. This CDR3 contains 13 residues. The CDR3, as DNA: TGCGCCAGCAGCTTGGATGTTTATGAGGAAGCTTTCTTT. This translates into CASSLDVYEEAFF.

There are a few counts of this clone. In DNA, the CDR3 is TGTGCCAGCAGCTTTGGACTTGGTAGCTCCTACAATGAGCAGTTCTTC. Translated: CASSFGLGSSYNEQFF. The V and J genes are TRBV11-3 and TRBJ2-1; D might be TRBD2 (5 bases). V lost 3 bases and J lost 0, with 12 bases in between. This CDR3 has 16 amino acids. Germline V gene lookup returns CDR1 SGHNT and CDR2 YENEEA. The full variable domain, completed using reference TRBV11-3 and TRBJ2-1, is EAGVVQSPRYKIIEKKQPVAFWCNPISGHNTLYWYLQNLGQGPELLIRYENEEAVDDSQLPKDRFSAERLKGVDSTLKIQPAELGDSAVYLCASSFGLGSSYNEQFFGPGTRLTVL.

This clone has a single count. The rearrangement uses TRBV5-1 and TRBJ2-3, with 12 bases identical to TRBD2. The length of the CDR3 is 16 residues. Germline-derived CDR1 and CDR2 are SGHRS and YFSETQ. The junction had 1 base not matched to a gene; V was cut back by 0 bases and J by 2 bases. The CDR3 coding sequence is TGCGCCAGCAGCTTGGGACTAGCGGGAGTCACAGATACGCAGTATTTT. Its protein is CASSLGLAGVTDTQYF.

The chain recombines TRBV2 with TRBJ2-1, with TRBD1 as a possible D gene (5 bases). The CDR3 has 14 amino acids. Germline V gene lookup returns CDR1 SNHLY and CDR2 FYNNEI. Trimming removed 11 bases from V and 10 bases from J, with 24 bases in between. CDR3 residues: CAARTGRAGWEQFF. In DNA form, the CDR3 reads TGTGCCGCCCGAACCGGCAGGGCTGGTTGGGAGCAGTTCTTC.

The chain is built from TRBV9 and TRBJ2-7; TRBD2 matches at 13 bases. This CDR3 comprises 14 residues. Germline-derived CDR1 and CDR2 are SGDLS and YYNGEE. V dropped 3 bases and J dropped 12; count of bases not matched to a gene: 9. The CDR3 DNA is TGTGCCAGCAGCGCCACGGGACTAGCGGGGAACTTGTACTTC. Its protein product is CASSATGLAGNLYF.

This clone was seen a handful of times. V and J are TRBV27 and TRBJ2-7; unclear D gene. V gave up 6 bases and J gave up 3 bases, with 9 bases separating them. The CDR3 has 12 amino acids. The V gene's germline CDR1 is MNHEY and CDR2 SMNVEV (reference sequence). CDR3 nucleotide sequence: TGTGCCAGCAGGACCGCAGGCTACGAGCAGTACTTC. Its protein product is CASRTAGYEQYF.

The V gene is TRBV4-1, the J gene TRBJ1-2; possible D gene TRBD1, 5 bases. The CDR3 has 14 amino acids. Germline V gives CDR1 MGHRA, CDR2 YSYEKL. Trimming left V 0 bases short and J 5 bases short, with 10 bases between. The CDR3 is CASSQEAGKYGYTF. Here the CDR3 DNA reads TGCGCCAGCAGCCAAGAGGCAGGGAAGTATGGCTACACCTTC.

This clone occurred once. This chain uses TRBV3-1 (or the pseudogene TRBV3-2) with TRBJ2-5; TRBD1 might be the D (5 bases). V lost 4 bases and J 1 base, leaving 16 bases between the germline ends. CDR3 length equals 16 residues. Germline CDR1 reads LGHDT; CDR2 reads YNNKEL (reference sequence). In DNA, the CDR3 is TGTGCCAGCAGCCTCAGTCAGGTAACAGGCCAAGAGACCCAGTACTTC. This translates into CASSLSQVTGQETQYF.

This clone was picked up one time. The J gene is TRBJ2-2, the V gene TRBV4-3; 11 bases map to TRBD1. V was pared by 6 bases and J by 3 bases, with 3 bases of the junction left unmatched. CDR1 and CDR2 from the germline V gene are LGHNA and YSLEER. CDR3 length: 15 amino acids. The DNA for the CDR3 is TGCGCCAGCAGGGACAGGGGGCTTGACACCGGGGAGCTGTTTTTT. As protein: CASRDRGLDTGELFF.

The V call is TRBV7-8, the J call TRBJ1-5; TRBD1 is a possible D gene (6 bases). V lost 2 bases, J lost 0 bases, and 26 bases lay in between. Germline CDR1 reads SGHVS; CDR2 reads FQNEAQ. This CDR3 has 21 residues. CDR3 loop: CASSLFVSRTARTYSNQPQHF. The CDR3 DNA is TGTGCCAGCAGCTTATTTGTGTCTCGGACAGCTCGTACTTATAGCAATCAGCCCCAGCATTTT.

The genes are TRBV19 and TRBJ2-7, with TRBD2 matching over 8 bases. Unmatched junction bases numbered 10, after V lost 4 bases and J lost 5 bases. In germline, CDR1 is LNHDA, CDR2 SQIVND (reference sequence). There are 15 residues in the CDR3. The CDR3 sequence: CASSNSGTSSHEQYF. DNA for the CDR3: TGTGCCAGTAGTAACAGCGGGACTAGTAGCCACGAGCAGTACTTC. Complete variable domain (other parts from reference TRBV19 and TRBJ2-7): DGGITQSPKYLFRKEGQNVTLSCEQNLNHDAMYWYRQDPGQGLRLIYYSQIVNDFQKGDIAEGYSVSREKKESFPLTVTSAQKNPTAFYLCASSNSGTSSHEQYFGPGTRLTVT.

Comment on this clone: Other DNA sequences from this sample encode an identical CDR3 as well. The V gene is TRBV6-5, the J gene TRBJ2-7; TRBD1 aligns across 8 bases. The CDR3 contains 14 residues. V lost 6 bases to trimming and J lost 3 bases; unmatched junction nucleotides: 7. The V gene's germline CDR1 is MNHEY and CDR2 SVGAGI. CDR3 bases: TGTGCCAGCAGCCCCGGGACAGGTCGCTACGAGCAGTACTTC. Amino acids: CASSPGTGRYEQYF.

The chain recombines TRBV24-1 with TRBJ2-7; D possibly corresponds to TRBD1 (5 bases). Germline CDR1 reads KGHDR; CDR2 reads SFDVKD. V gave up 4 bases and J gave up 4 bases, with 19 bases separating them. This CDR3 comprises 16 residues. The chain's CDR3 is CATSEVLGQGLYEQYF. The CDR3 bases are TGTGCCACCAGTGAAGTGTTGGGGCAGGGTCTATACGAGCAGTACTTC.

This clone has more than one count but fewer than ten. V usage is TRBV19 and J usage is TRBJ2-5; TRBD2 agrees at 14 bases. Germline values: CDR1 LNHDA, CDR2 SQIVND (reference sequence). CDR3 length equals 17 residues. V shed 5 bases, J shed 5 bases, and the junction held 10 bases outside the gene matches. The chain's CDR3 is CASSASGTSGSGETQYF. In DNA form, the CDR3 reads TGTGCCAGTAGTGCATCCGGGACTAGCGGGAGTGGGGAGACCCAGTACTTC.

The rearrangement uses TRBV12-3 or TRBV12-4 and TRBJ2-5; D is perhaps TRBD2 (6 bases). Trimming removed 5 bases at V and 9 bases at J, with 16 bases between. CDR3 length equals 13 residues. For the CDR3, the DNA is TGTGCCAGCAGTGGGGGAGGTTGGGAAGCCCAGTACTTC. Amino acid sequence: CASSGGGWEAQYF.

The chain has TRBV20-1 and TRBJ1-2; D is unresolved. V was pared by 8 bases and J by 6 bases, with 13 bases between. CDR1 DFQATT and CDR2 SNEGSKA come from the germline V gene (reference sequence). This CDR3 spans 11 amino acids. The CDR3 reads CSPTSSDGYTF. The CDR3 DNA is TGCAGTCCCACTAGCTCCGATGGCTACACCTTC.

This chain connects TRBV7-9 to TRBJ1-2; 10 positions agree with TRBD1. The CDR3 sequence is 14 residues long. Germline CDR1 is SEHNR and CDR2 is FQNEAQ (reference sequence). V shed 2 bases and J 8 bases; nucleotides not matched to a gene: 5. The chain's CDR3 is CASSLHGTGEGYTF. CDR3 DNA sequence: TGTGCCAGCAGCTTACATGGGACAGGGGAGGGCTACACCTTC.

The V and J genes are TRBV7-2 and TRBJ1-3; 7 positions match TRBD1. V dropped 2 bases and J dropped 4; count of bases not matched to a gene: 11. The germline V gene has CDR1 SGHTA and CDR2 FQGNSA. This CDR3 has 17 amino acids. For the CDR3, the DNA is TGTGCCAGCAGCTTATTCCTTGACAGGGAAGGGGGAAACACCATATATTTT. Residues: CASSLFLDREGGNTIYF. Supplemented by reference TRBV7-2 and TRBJ1-3, the full variable domain reads GAGVSQSPSNKVTEKGKDVELRCDPISGHTALYWYRQSLGQGLEFLIYFQGNSAPDKSGLPSDRFSAERTGGSVSTLTIQRTQQEDSAVYLCASSLFLDREGGNTIYFGEGSWLTVV.

This chain uses TRBV7-3 with TRBJ2-1; D possibly corresponds to TRBD2 (6 bases). CDR1 is SGHTA and CDR2 is FQGTGA in the germline V gene. Trimming cost V 0 bases and J 8 bases, with 11 bases left between them. CDR3 length: 14 residues. CDR3 amino acids: CASSLTGGLDEQFF. CDR3 nucleotide sequence: TGTGCCAGCAGCTTAACTGGGGGACTGGATGAGCAGTTCTTC.

J is TRBJ2-1 and V is TRBV9; tentatively, D is TRBD2 (7 bases). Germline assignment: CDR1 SGDLS and CDR2 YYNGEE. V gave up 1 base and J gave up 7 bases, with 30 bases separating them. The CDR3 runs to 20 residues. The CDR3 sequence is CASSVPLRNPPQGGPNEQFF. The CDR3, as DNA: TGTGCCAGCAGCGTACCCCTAAGGAATCCCCCACAGGGAGGGCCTAATGAGCAGTTCTTC.

The count of this clone is one. The chain employs TRBV19 and TRBJ1-1; TRBD1 is a possible D gene (6 bases). Looked up from germline, CDR1 is LNHDA and CDR2 is SQIVND (reference sequence). The CDR3 runs 14 residues. V lost 5 bases to trimming and J lost 7 bases, with 17 bases between them. The CDR3 reads CASSPRQAMIEAFF. CDR3 in DNA: TGTGCCAGTAGTCCCAGACAGGCGATGATTGAAGCTTTCTTT.

V and J are TRBV5-1 and TRBJ2-5, with 7 bases identical to TRBD2. This CDR3 has 15 residues. Germline CDR1 SGHRS, CDR2 YFSETQ. V lost 2 bases, J lost 1 base, and 5 bases stayed unmatched. The CDR3, as DNA: TGCGCCAGCAGCTTCGATCTAGCGGCCCAAGAGACCCAGTACTTC. The encoded protein is CASSFDLAAQETQYF.

CDR3 residues: CASSPLAGGPPGELFF. The CDR3, as DNA: TGTGCCAGCAGCCCTCTAGCGGGAGGGCCTCCCGGGGAGCTGTTTTTT. The V gene is TRBV7-7, the J gene TRBJ2-2, with TRBD2 matching 12 bases. Germline V CDR1 and CDR2: SSHAT, FNYEAQ (reference sequence). J gave up 6 bases and V 5 bases, and 7 bases lay outside the gene matches. CDR3 length: 16 amino acids.